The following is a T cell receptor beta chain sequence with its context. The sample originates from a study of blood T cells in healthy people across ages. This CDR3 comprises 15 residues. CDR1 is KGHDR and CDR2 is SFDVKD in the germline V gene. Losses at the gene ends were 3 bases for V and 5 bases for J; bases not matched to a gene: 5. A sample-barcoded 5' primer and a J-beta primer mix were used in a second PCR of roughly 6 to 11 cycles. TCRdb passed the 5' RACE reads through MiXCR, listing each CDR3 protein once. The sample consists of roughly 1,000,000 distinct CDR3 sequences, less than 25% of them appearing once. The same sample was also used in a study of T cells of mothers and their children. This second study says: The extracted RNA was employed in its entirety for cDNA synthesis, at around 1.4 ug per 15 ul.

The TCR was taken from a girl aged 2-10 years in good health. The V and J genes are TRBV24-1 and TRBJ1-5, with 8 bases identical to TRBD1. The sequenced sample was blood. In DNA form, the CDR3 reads TGTGCCACCAGTGATGAGACAGGGGATGATCAGCCCCAGCATTTT. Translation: CATSDETGDDQPQHF.